This entry lists 24 T cell receptor beta chains sequenced from one sample in a study of blood T cell repertoires in COVID-19. Sequencing was performed with immunoSEQ multiplex PCR; in TCRdb, only in-frame clones are kept and a portion is missing. Of about 150,000 clones listed, roughly four fifths are singletons. Material for sequencing was peripheral blood. The receptors originated from a human donor with acute or convalescent COVID-19. The donor label of this sample is uncertain.

This chain uses TRBV4-1 with TRBJ2-1, with TRBD1 matching 8 bases. Trimming took 0 bases from V and 4 from J; bases not matched to a gene: 8. Per the germline V gene, CDR1 is MGHRA and CDR2 is YSYEKL. The CDR3 sequence is 17 residues long. CDR3 nucleotides: TGCGCCAGCAGCCAAGAAAGACAGGGGATGGGTTACAATGAGCAGTTCTTC. Amino acid sequence: CASSQERQGMGYNEQFF.

The V and J genes are TRBV6-2 or TRBV6-3 and TRBJ2-1, with D perhaps matching TRBD1 (6 bases). Germline CDR1 is MNHEY and CDR2 is SVGEGT. The CDR3 runs to 15 residues. The V end was cut by 5 bases, the J end by 10 bases, with 21 bases between. CDR3 loop: CASSRVGPTRGEQFF. For the CDR3, the DNA is TGTGCCAGCAGTAGGGTAGGGCCCACTAGGGGGGAGCAGTTCTTC.

The rearrangement uses TRBV27 and TRBJ1-6; D perhaps matches TRBD1 (5 bases). With 4 bases removed from V and 6 bases from J, the gap between germline ends came to 13 bases. The CDR3 spans 15 residues. Germline CDR1 reads MNHEY; CDR2 reads SMNVEV (reference sequence). CDR3 coding DNA: TGTGCCAGCAGTTCCCGCCAGGGATTTAATTCACCCCTCCACTTT. This encodes CASSSRQGFNSPLHF.

This clone appeared once. The rearrangement links TRBV12-3 or TRBV12-4 to TRBJ1-4; D is unclear. The CDR3 totals 13 residues. The ends were cut back, 6 bases at V and 6 bases at J, with 11 bases in the middle. Written as DNA, the CDR3 is TGTGCCAGCAGCATCCGGGAAGATGAAAAACTGTTTTTT. Its protein is CASSIREDEKLFF.

The rearrangement links TRBV2 to TRBJ2-7, with 7 bases fitting TRBD1. The CDR3 is made up of 14 amino acids. In germline, CDR1 is SNHLY, CDR2 FYNNEI. The J segment lost 2 bases and the V segment lost 6 bases, leaving 7 bases of the junction unmatched. CDR3 residues: CASSAPGQPYEQYF. CDR3 coding DNA: TGTGCCAGCAGCGCCCCGGGACAGCCCTACGAGCAGTACTTC.

The chain couples TRBV7-2 to TRBJ2-1; the D gene is possibly TRBD2 (6 bases). Germline loops: CDR1 SGHTA, CDR2 FQGNSA. The CDR3 has 14 residues. The V end was cut by 1 base, the J end by 7 bases, with 11 bases between. The CDR3 bases are TGTGCCAGCAGCTTAGAGGGTGGGACTAATGAGCAGTTCTTC. Protein sequence: CASSLEGGTNEQFF.

The chain recombines TRBV6-1 with TRBJ1-5; D is possibly TRBD1 (6 bases). The germline V gene has CDR1 MNHNS and CDR2 SASEGT. This CDR3 is built from 15 residues. With 3 bases removed from V and 5 bases from J, the gap between germline ends came to 14 bases. CDR3 in amino acids: CASSEATGIDQPQHF. For the CDR3, the DNA is TGTGCCAGCAGTGAGGCTACAGGGATTGATCAGCCCCAGCATTTT.

There are a few counts of this clone. This chain connects TRBV19 to TRBJ1-2; TRBD1 matches 7 bases. There are 13 residues in the CDR3. Per germline, CDR1 LNHDA and CDR2 SQIVND (reference sequence). The ends lost 5 bases at V and 5 bases at J; junction bases unmatched: 5. CDR3 in DNA: TGTGCCAGTAGTGGACAGGTTGTATATGGCTACACCTTC. Translating gives CASSGQVVYGYTF.

The J gene is TRBJ1-1, the V gene TRBV9; D is undetermined. Between the trimmed V and J ends, which lost 0 bases and 4 bases, there was a span of 7 bases. The CDR3 is 13 residues long. Germline lookup yields CDR1 SGDLS and CDR2 YYNGEE. For the CDR3, the DNA is TGTGCCAGCAGCGTAGATGCGGGCACTGAAGCTTTCTTT. It specifies CASSVDAGTEAFF. Full variable domain (rest looked up from reference TRBV9 and TRBJ1-1): DSGVTQTPKHLITATGQRVTLRCSPRSGDLSVYWYQQSLDQGLQFLIQYYNGEERAKGNILERFSAQQFPDLHSELNLSSLELGDSALYFCASSVDAGTEAFFGQGTRLTVV.

The rearrangement uses TRBV11-2 and TRBJ1-5; no clear D gene. V was pared by 6 bases and J by 8 bases, with 14 bases between. The CDR3 loop spans 13 amino acids. The germline CDR1 and CDR2 sequences are SGHAT and FQNNGV. The CDR3 sequence: CASSWAPGEPQHF. The CDR3 DNA is TGTGCCAGCAGTTGGGCCCCCGGGGAGCCCCAGCATTTT.

The rearrangement uses TRBV6-2 or TRBV6-3 and TRBJ1-5; D gene uncertain. Germline values: CDR1 MNHEY, CDR2 SVGEGT. This CDR3 comprises 14 residues. Trimming shortened V by 6 bases and J by 4 bases, and 13 bases separated the two germline ends. CDR3 region: CASSHDKKNQPQHF. DNA for the CDR3: TGTGCCAGCAGCCACGACAAGAAGAATCAGCCCCAGCATTTT.

This clone was recorded a few times. The V gene is TRBV6-5, the J gene TRBJ1-1, with 9 bases aligning to TRBD1. The CDR3 is 14 residues long. Trimming took 7 bases from V and 3 from J; bases not matched to a gene: 6. CDR1 MNHEY and CDR2 SVGAGI come from the germline V gene. Written as DNA, the CDR3 is TGTGCCAGCACCCCGGGACAGGGCGACACTGAAGCTTTCTTT. Its translation is CASTPGQGDTEAFF.

V is TRBV6-1 and J is TRBJ2-3; D is ambiguous. From germline, CDR1 is MNHNS and CDR2 SASEGT. The CDR3 is 14 residues long. Trimming cost V 3 bases and J 1 base, with 8 bases left between them. This CDR3 is CASSEVAGTDTQYF. In DNA, the CDR3 is TGTGCCAGCAGTGAGGTGGCCGGCACAGATACGCAGTATTTT.

The rearrangement links TRBV9 to TRBJ2-1; TRBD2 agrees at 8 bases. CDR1 and CDR2 (germline): SGDLS, YYNGEE. The CDR3 runs to 14 residues. J was trimmed by 6 bases and V by 7 bases; bases with no gene match: 9. The CDR3 reads CASGHGGAANEQFF. The CDR3 nucleotides read TGTGCCAGCGGGCACGGGGGGGCCGCCAATGAGCAGTTCTTC. The full variable domain, its missing parts supplied by reference TRBV9 and TRBJ2-1, is DSGVTQTPKHLITATGQRVTLRCSPRSGDLSVYWYQQSLDQGLQFLIQYYNGEERAKGNILERFSAQQFPDLHSELNLSSLELGDSALYFCASGHGGAANEQFFGPGTRLTVL.

The chain joins TRBV18 to TRBJ1-1, with TRBD1 identical over 8 bases. Germline assignment: CDR1 KGHSH and CDR2 LQKENI. The CDR3 consists of 13 residues. V was clipped by 3 bases and J by 9 bases; unmatched bases: 6. In DNA form, the CDR3 reads TGTGCCAGCTCACCCTCGACAGGGGCACAAGCTTTCTTT. This codes for CASSPSTGAQAFF.

The J gene is TRBJ2-7, the V gene TRBV19; 10 nucleotides agree with TRBD1. CDR3 length: 15 amino acids. Germline V lookup: CDR1 LNHDA, CDR2 SQIVND (reference sequence). V lost 3 bases, J lost 6 bases, and 8 bases stayed unmatched. CDR3 in DNA: TGTGCCAGTAGTATTACCCCGGGACAGGGGCGCGAGCAGTACTTC. Encoded protein: CASSITPGQGREQYF.

The chain uses TRBV11-2 and TRBJ1-2, with D unclear. Germline assignment: CDR1 SGHAT and CDR2 FQNNGV. The CDR3 is made up of 13 amino acids. V was cut by 3 bases and J by 2 bases, with 7 bases left in between. The CDR3 DNA is TGTGCCAGCAGCTTGGAGCAGAACTATGGCTACACCTTC. Translation: CASSLEQNYGYTF.

J is TRBJ2-6 and V is TRBV5-4; 7 bases map to TRBD1. This CDR3 spans 15 amino acids. Germline V gene data show CDR1 as SGHNT and CDR2 as YYREEE (reference sequence). V was pared by 2 bases and J by 1 base, with 0 bases of the junction left unmatched. The chain's CDR3 is CASSLQGSGANVLTF. The CDR3 coding sequence is TGTGCCAGCAGCTTACAGGGGTCTGGGGCCAACGTCCTGACTTTC.

The J gene is TRBJ1-2, the V gene TRBV6-5; the D is unclear. The CDR3 contains 13 residues. Germline assignment: CDR1 MNHEY and CDR2 SVGAGI. V was pared by 6 bases and J by 3 bases, with 11 bases between. The CDR3: CASRPAGYYGYTF. CDR3 DNA: TGTGCCAGCAGGCCTGCGGGGTACTATGGCTACACCTTC.

The V call is TRBV6-2 or TRBV6-3, the J call TRBJ1-4; TRBD1 aligns across 7 bases. There are 15 residues in the CDR3. Germline CDR1 and CDR2: MNHEY and SVGEGT. V dropped 0 bases and J dropped 8; count of bases not matched to a gene: 6. The CDR3 DNA reads TGTGCCAGCAGTTACTCGAACAGGGGAGGAGAAAAACTGTTTTTT. This gives the protein CASSYSNRGGEKLFF.

The chain couples TRBV15 to TRBJ2-7; D possibly corresponds to TRBD1 (6 bases). The CDR3 spans 13 residues. V lost 0 bases and J 6 bases, leaving 9 bases between the germline ends. Germline CDR1 and CDR2: LNHNV and YYDKDF (reference sequence). CDR3 nucleotide sequence: TGTGCCACCAGCAGAGATATCAGGGGCGAGCAGTACTTC. It encodes CATSRDIRGEQYF. The full variable domain, in which reference TRBV15 and TRBJ2-7 provide the parts outside the CDR3, is DAMVIQNPRYQVTQFGKPVTLSCSQTLNHNVMYWYQQKSSQAPKLLFHYYDKDFNNEADTPDNFQSRRPNTSFCFLDIRSPGLGDTAMYLCATSRDIRGEQYFGPGTRLTVT.

V is TRBV12-5 and J is TRBJ2-1, with D possibly TRBD1 on 5 matching bases. Germline CDR1 reads LGHNT; CDR2 reads FRNRAP. The ends were cut back, 0 bases at V and 5 bases at J, with 11 bases in the middle. The CDR3 has 15 amino acids. CDR3 DNA: TGTGCTAGTGGTTTGGTATCCGCAGGGCACAATGAGCAGTTCTTC. Protein: CASGLVSAGHNEQFF.

The rearrangement links TRBV5-1 to TRBJ1-2, with D unresolved. This CDR3 is built from 15 residues. Germline values: CDR1 SGHRS, CDR2 YFSETQ. With 1 base removed from V and 3 bases from J, the gap between germline ends came to 13 bases. The CDR3 sequence is CASSLSLGGDYGYTF. The CDR3 coding sequence is TGCGCCAGCAGCTTGAGTCTGGGCGGGGACTATGGCTACACCTTC.

The V call is TRBV6-5, the J call TRBJ1-1; 7 bases are a match to TRBD1. With 6 bases clipped from V and 1 base from J, the junction kept 5 bases outside the gene matches. CDR1 is MNHEY and CDR2 is SVGAGI in the germline V gene. The CDR3 sequence is 14 residues long. The CDR3 DNA reads as TGTGCCAGCAGGCTTCAGGGGGGGAACACTGAAGCTTTCTTT. It specifies CASRLQGGNTEAFF.